This TCR beta chain was sequenced for a study of blood T cell repertoires in COVID-19. Study-wide background: COVID-19 samples from acute and convalescent phases originated in the United States, Italy and Spain. The cDNA or gDNA used as material had been derived from T cells, B-cell-depleted T cells, or PBMCs.

In the authors' workflow: Quantification of nucleated cells was approximated via reference gene primer amplification. Assay: immunoSEQ multiplex PCR; the TCRdb copy retains only in-frame clones and omits some. D and trimming come from the DNA, and the V and J calls and clone size come from that table. The data show about 110,000 clones, with 60% to 85% seen just once and about 2% held by the top ten. This CDR3 is 15 amino acids long. This TCR came from a woman in her 40s with acute or convalescent COVID-19. Input material: peripheral blood. The chain carries TRBV12-1 and TRBJ1-4. TRBV12-1 is an annotated pseudogene. CDR3 sequence: CASRVAGVRGEKLFF. CDR3 nucleotide sequence: TGTGCCAGCAGGGTCGCGGGGGTCCGCGGAGAAAAACTGTTTTTT.